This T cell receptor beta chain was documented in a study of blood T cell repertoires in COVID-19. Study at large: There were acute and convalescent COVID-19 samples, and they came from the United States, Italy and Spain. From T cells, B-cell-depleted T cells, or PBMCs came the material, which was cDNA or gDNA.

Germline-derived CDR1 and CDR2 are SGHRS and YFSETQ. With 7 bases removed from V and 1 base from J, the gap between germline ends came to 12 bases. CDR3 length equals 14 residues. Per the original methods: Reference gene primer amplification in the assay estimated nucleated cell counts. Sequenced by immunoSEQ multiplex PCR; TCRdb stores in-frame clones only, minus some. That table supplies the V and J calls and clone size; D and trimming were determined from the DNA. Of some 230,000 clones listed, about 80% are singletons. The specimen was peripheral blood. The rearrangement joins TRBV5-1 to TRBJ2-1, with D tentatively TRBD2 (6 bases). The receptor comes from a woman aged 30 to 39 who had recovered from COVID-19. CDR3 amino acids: CASPSGVSYNEQFF. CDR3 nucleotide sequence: TGCGCCAGCCCCTCGGGGGTTTCCTACAATGAGCAGTTCTTC.